This T cell receptor (beta chain) was identified in a study of Graves' ophthalmopathy and Graves' hyperthyroidism (dated by TCRdb to 2017 to 2018). Notes on the research overall: Peripheral blood was collected before any treatment was given, at the time of initial diagnosis. To tell Graves' ophthalmopathy apart from Graves' hyperthyroidism, and to predict which patients would progress to ophthalmopathy, the study relied on TCR beta repertoire signatures. In total, 135 blood samples were TCR-sequenced: 43 ophthalmopathy, some 75 hyperthyroidism and about 17 hyperthyroidism-to-ophthalmopathy patients. To explore V-J signatures that separate ophthalmopathy from hyperthyroidism, a discovery set of 95 to 100 patients was enrolled, consisting of about 45 with ophthalmopathy and approximately 57 with stable hyperthyroidism. An independent validation cohort was composed of some 19 hyperthyroidism patients and 17 patients who later progressed from hyperthyroidism to ophthalmopathy. In more than five hyperthyroidism patients, the T-cell repertoires found in thyroid tissue were compared with those found in blood. Once sampling was done, hyperthyroidism patients were given methimazole at a starting dose of 30 mg daily, while ophthalmopathy patients were given high-dose intravenous methylprednisolone. The 75 to 100 discovery patients were randomly split 7:3 into training and test sets. Beyond this particular receptor, the publication reports: No statistical method was used to set the sample size in advance, and the investigators knew which group each participant was assigned to. In cross-validation, the 13-signature model distinguished ophthalmopathy from stable hyperthyroidism with 87.88% sensitivity and 81% to 82% specificity, while in the test set the corresponding values were roughly 80% and 75%. In validation, the model predicted ophthalmopathy progression with about 71% sensitivity and 72.22% specificity; some 13 predicted patients were CT-confirmed with GO in a median of roughly 6.8 months. Most expanded thyroid clonotypes with a frequency above 0.001 also appeared in blood, which suggests that blood repertoires may reflect the immune response in the thyroid.

The junction shows trimming of 4 bases on V and 0 bases on J, plus 12 bases between the germline ends. The cysteine opens and the phenylalanine closes a CDR3 of 15 amino acids. CDR3 DNA only is kept here, 45 bases in frame from base 1. The CDR1 and CDR2 encoded by the germline V gene are SNHLY and FYNNEI. Hyperthyroidism was defined as stable when no progression to ophthalmopathy occurred within 18 months of follow-up. Hyperthyroidism patients were newly diagnosed, were aged 18 to 65 years, and had a disease duration under 2 months. Anyone with other autoimmune diseases, uncontrolled infections, pregnancy or lactation was excluded from the study. Diagnosis was based on clinical symptoms, serum thyroxine, TRAb, thyroid ultrasound and orbital computed tomography. Using Ficoll-Paque density gradient centrifugation, PBMCs were isolated from roughly 9.2 ml of fresh peripheral blood. Total RNA was extracted with Trizol reagent and quality-checked on an Agilent 2100 Bioanalyzer.

As to this clonotype: There is no known antigen for this receptor. No qualities accompany the bases; no much larger clone lies one base away.

For repertoire sequencing, TCR beta CDR3 regions were amplified from RNA transcripts. A first-round RT-PCR used HTBI primers with the Qiagen OneStep RT-PCR kit, followed by a second-round multiplex PCR, size selection and purification. Sequencing of the libraries was carried out on an Illumina HiSeq2000 in paired-end mode with 100 bp reads. Per the authors' processing: Reads were processed with SOAPnuke, discarding reads with adapters, uncalled bases, mean Phred below 15, or no exact constant-primer or identifier match. High-quality paired reads were merged with COPE v1.2.5. Each unique nucleotide sequence was treated as a clonotype, and MiTCR v1.1 was used to align the clonotypes to the IMGT TRB V, D and J references. Only V-J combinations with frequency above 0.0001 were analysed, covering about 99% of repertoires. For each V-J combination, a TCR clonal expansion and chaos score was defined as F50 clonal expansion divided by the chaos observed in the TCRdist matrix. Welch's t-statistics and random forest were used to reduce the features to about a dozen V-J combinations, which were then used as input to a naive Bayes classifier. Thyroid-blood repertoire similarity was quantified with the Morisita-Horn index. Using fastp at Q25 and MiXCR, TCRdb reprocessed the public reads and kept productive beta chains. Each entry is one CDR3 protein sequence, shown with its most common DNA and genes. In this record, the V and J calls reflect TCRdb's handling and not the investigators' own analysis. The sample yields over 500,000 distinct CDR3 sequences; about a fifth were counted once. About 6.6% of the sample is in the top ten clones.

Recombination joined TRBV2 with TRBJ1-1, with the D gene too uncertain to name. The clonotype was recovered from a woman younger than 30 with stable Graves' hyperthyroidism. Some clones in this sample may be carry-over from other donors' samples. Donor details come from another sample of the same person, matched by shared clones. The sequenced material came from peripheral blood. The CDR3 region has the sequence CASSVMGTMNTEAFF. The nucleotide sequence is TGTGCCAGCAGTGTAATGGGTACTATGAACACTGAAGCTTTCTTT.